This record covers a single TCR beta chain. Generated by immunoSEQ multiplex PCR, the TCRdb table keeps only in-frame clones and is missing some. The repertoire consists of roughly 11,000 clones, with 78% occurring once and the leading ten covering under 9.5%. These data belong to a study of T cells after somatic rescue of genetic block. Trimming took off 1 base at V and 5 bases at J, with 11 bases between the two ends. CDR1 is LGHNA and CDR2 is YSLEER in the germline V gene. The CDR3 is made up of 14 amino acids. The V call is TRBV4-3, the J call TRBJ2-5; TRBD2 might be the D (5 bases). The source is a boy aged 5 to 17. Sequenced: peripheral blood mononuclear cells (PBMCs). Here the CDR3 reads CASSQGSPGETQYF. The DNA of the CDR3 is TGCGCCAGCAGCCAAGGTTCCCCGGGGGAGACCCAGTACTTC.